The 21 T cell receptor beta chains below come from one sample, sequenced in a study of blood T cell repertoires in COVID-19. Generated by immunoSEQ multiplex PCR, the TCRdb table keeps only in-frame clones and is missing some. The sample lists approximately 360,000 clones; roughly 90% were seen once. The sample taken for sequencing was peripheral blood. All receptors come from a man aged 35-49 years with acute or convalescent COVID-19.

CDR3 coding DNA: TGTGCCAGCAGTCGACTAGCGGCCCTGCAAGAGACCCAGTACTTC. Amino acids: CASSRLAALQETQYF. The chain joins TRBV6-5 to TRBJ2-5, with 9 bases that match TRBD2. This CDR3 has 15 residues. Germline V gene sequence: CDR1 MNHEY, CDR2 SVGAGI. V was clipped by 5 bases and J by 2 bases; unmatched bases: 6.

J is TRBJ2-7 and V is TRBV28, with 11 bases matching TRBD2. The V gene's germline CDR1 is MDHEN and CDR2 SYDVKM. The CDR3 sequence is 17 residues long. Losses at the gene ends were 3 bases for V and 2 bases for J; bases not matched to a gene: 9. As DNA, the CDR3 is TGTGCCAGCAGTTTGATAGCGGGGGGGCGCCCTCCCTACGAGCAGTACTTC. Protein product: CASSLIAGGRPPYEQYF.

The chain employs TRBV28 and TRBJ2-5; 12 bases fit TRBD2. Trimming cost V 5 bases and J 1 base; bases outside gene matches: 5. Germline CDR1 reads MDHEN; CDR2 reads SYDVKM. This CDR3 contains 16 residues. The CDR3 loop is CASSPTSGRTQETQYF. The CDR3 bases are TGTGCCAGCAGTCCAACTAGCGGGAGGACCCAAGAGACCCAGTACTTC.

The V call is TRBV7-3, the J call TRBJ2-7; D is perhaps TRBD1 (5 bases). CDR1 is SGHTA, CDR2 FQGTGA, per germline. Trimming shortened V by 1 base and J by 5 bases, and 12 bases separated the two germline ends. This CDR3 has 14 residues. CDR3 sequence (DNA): TGTGCCAGCAGCTTAATGCCAGGGCAGCACGAGCAGTACTTC. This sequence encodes CASSLMPGQHEQYF.

The CDR3: CASSGQTYNEQFF. CDR3 sequence (DNA): TGTGCCAGCAGTGGACAAACCTACAATGAGCAGTTCTTC. This rearrangement joins TRBV11-2 to TRBJ2-1, with D tentatively TRBD1 (5 bases). V lost 6 bases and J lost 2, with 8 bases in between. Germline CDR1 is SGHAT and CDR2 is FQNNGV. This CDR3 comprises 13 residues.

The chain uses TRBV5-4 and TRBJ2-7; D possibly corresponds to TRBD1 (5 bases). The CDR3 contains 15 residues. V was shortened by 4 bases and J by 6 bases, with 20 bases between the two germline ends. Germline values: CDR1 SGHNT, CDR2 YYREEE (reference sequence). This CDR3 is CASSPQAFLGSEQYF. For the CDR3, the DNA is TGTGCCAGCAGCCCACAGGCTTTTCTGGGCTCCGAGCAGTACTTC.

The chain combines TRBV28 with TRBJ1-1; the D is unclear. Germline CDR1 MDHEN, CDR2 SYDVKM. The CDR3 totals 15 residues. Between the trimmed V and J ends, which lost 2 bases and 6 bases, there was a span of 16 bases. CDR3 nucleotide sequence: TGTGCCAGCAGTTTAAAAAATCTGAAGCGCGCTGAAGCTTTCTTT. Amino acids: CASSLKNLKRAEAFF.

This chain's CDR3 is CASSSPGQGSPEQYF. CDR3 nucleotides: TGCGCCAGCAGCTCGCCGGGACAGGGATCTCCCGAGCAGTACTTC. V usage is TRBV5-1 and J usage is TRBJ2-7; 9 bases are shared with TRBD1. V shed 3 bases and J 6 bases; nucleotides not matched to a gene: 10. This CDR3 is 15 amino acids long. Germline CDR1 and CDR2: SGHRS and YFSETQ.

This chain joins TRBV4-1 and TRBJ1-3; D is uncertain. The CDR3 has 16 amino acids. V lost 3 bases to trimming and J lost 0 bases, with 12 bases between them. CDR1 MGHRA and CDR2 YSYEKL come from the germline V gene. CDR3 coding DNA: TGCGCCAGCAGCCAGGGCAGAGTAAGCTCTGGAAACACCATATATTTT. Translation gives CASSQGRVSSGNTIYF.

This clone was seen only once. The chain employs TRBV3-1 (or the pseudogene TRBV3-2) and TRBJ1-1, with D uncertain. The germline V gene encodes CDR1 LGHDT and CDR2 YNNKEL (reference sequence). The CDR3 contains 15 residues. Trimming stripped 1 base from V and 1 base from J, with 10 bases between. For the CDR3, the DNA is TGTGCCAGCAGCCAAGGTCTTTCAGGGAACACTGAAGCTTTCTTT. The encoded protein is CASSQGLSGNTEAFF.

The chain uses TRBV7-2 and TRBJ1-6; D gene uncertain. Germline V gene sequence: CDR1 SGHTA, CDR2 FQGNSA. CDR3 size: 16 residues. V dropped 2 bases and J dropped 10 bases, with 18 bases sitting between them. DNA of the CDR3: TGTGCCAGCAGCTTATTCGGGGTCGCAGGTTCGTCACCCCTCCACTTT. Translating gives CASSLFGVAGSSPLHF.

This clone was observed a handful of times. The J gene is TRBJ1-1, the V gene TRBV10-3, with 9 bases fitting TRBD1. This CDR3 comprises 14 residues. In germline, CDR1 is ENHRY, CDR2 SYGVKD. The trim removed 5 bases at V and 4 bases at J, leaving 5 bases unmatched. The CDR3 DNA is TGTGCCATCAGTAAACAGGGGGCTGTCACTGAAGCTTTCTTT. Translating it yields CAISKQGAVTEAFF.

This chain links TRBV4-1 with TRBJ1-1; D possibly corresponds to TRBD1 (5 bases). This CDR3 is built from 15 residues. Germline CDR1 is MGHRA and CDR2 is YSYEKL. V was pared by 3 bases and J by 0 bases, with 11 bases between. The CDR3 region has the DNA TGCGCCAGCAGCCAGATGGGGGGGGTGAACACTGAAGCTTTCTTT. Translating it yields CASSQMGGVNTEAFF.

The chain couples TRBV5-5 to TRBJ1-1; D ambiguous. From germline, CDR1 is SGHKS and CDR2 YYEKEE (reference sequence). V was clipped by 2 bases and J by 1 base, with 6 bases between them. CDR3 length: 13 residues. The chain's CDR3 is CASSFRANTEAFF. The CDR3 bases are TGTGCCAGCAGCTTTAGAGCGAACACTGAAGCTTTCTTT.

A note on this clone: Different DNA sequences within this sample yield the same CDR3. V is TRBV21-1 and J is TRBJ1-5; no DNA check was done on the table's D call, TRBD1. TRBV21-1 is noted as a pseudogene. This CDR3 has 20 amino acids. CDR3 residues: CASSRPRQGRAFRSNQPQHF. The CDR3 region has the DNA TGTGCCAGCAGCAGGCCCCGACAGGGAAGGGCCTTTAGGAGCAATCAGCCCCAGCATTTT.

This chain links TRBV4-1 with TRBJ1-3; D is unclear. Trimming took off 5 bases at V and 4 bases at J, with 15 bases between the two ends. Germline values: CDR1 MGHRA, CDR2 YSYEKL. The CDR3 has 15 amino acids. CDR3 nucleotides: TGCGCCAGCAGCGCACTTGTCTCATCAGGAAACACCATATATTTT. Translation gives CASSALVSSGNTIYF.

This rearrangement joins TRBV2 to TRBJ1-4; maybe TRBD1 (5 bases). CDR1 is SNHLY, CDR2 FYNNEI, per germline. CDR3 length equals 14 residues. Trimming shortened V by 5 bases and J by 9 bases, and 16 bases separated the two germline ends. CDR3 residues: CASSTAGLVKKLFF. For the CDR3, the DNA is TGTGCCAGCAGTACGGCGGGGCTAGTGAAAAAACTGTTTTTT.

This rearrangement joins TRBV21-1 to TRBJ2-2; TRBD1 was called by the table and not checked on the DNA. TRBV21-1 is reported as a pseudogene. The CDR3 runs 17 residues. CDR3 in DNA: TGTGCCAGCAGCCCCGGGGACAGAGGGAAAAGCACCGGGGAGCTGTTTTTT. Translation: CASSPGDRGKSTGELFF.

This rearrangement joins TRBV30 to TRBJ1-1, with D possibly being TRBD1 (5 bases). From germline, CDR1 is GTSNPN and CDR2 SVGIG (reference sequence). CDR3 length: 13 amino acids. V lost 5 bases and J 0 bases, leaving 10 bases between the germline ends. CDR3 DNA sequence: TGTGCCTGGTCAGGGTCAATGAACACTGAAGCTTTCTTT. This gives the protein CAWSGSMNTEAFF.

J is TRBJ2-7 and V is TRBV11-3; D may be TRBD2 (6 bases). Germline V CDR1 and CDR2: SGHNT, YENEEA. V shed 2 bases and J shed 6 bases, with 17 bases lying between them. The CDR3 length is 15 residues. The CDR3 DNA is TGTGCCAGCAGCTTATCGAGCGTTGGGGGGACCGAGCAGTACTTC. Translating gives CASSLSSVGGTEQYF.

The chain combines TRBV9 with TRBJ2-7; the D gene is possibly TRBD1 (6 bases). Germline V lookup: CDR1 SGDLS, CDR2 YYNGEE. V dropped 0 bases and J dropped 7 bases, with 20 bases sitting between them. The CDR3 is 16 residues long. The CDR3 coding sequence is TGTGCCAGCAGCGTAGCGTTAGGGACACCCCTCGGAGAGCAGTACTTC. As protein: CASSVALGTPLGEQYF.